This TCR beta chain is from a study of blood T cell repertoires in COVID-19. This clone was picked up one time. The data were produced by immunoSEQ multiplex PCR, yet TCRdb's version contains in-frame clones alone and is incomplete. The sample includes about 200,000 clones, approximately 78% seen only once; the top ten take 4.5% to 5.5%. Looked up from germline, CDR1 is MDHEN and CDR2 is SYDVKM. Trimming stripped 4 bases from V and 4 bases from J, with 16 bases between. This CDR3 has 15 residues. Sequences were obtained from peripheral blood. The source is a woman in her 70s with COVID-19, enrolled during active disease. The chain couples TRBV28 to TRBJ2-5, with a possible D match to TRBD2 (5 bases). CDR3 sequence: CASSSPHEGRETQYF. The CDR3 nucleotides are TGTGCCAGCAGTTCCCCCCATGAGGGTCGAGAGACCCAGTACTTC.